Listed below are T cell receptor beta chains from one sample, sequenced in a study of blood T cell repertoires in COVID-19. The table came from immunoSEQ multiplex PCR; TCRdb's copy has only in-frame clones and leaves some out. Altogether about 95,000 clones are present, around 81% being singletons, with the ten largest covering under 5%. Material for sequencing was peripheral blood. The receptors derive from a man at least 80 years old with COVID-19, enrolled during active disease. The CDR3 runs from the conserved cysteine through the conserved F or W. Each record gives: clone size, V gene, D gene, J gene, CDR3 protein, CDR3 DNA. A D gene is named only where the DNA matches it firmly. For some rows the clone size is stated as once, few or many, or as a class when expanded; others skip it.

NA,TRBV6-1,NA,TRBJ1-5,CASSEWQDRVDQPQHF,TGTGCCAGCAGTGAATGGCAAGACAGAGTTGATCAGCCCCAGCATTTT
NA,TRBV6-6,NA,TRBJ2-1,CASSYGREGNEQFF,TGTGCCAGCAGTTACGGCAGGGAAGGCAATGAGCAGTTCTTC
NA,TRBV3-1/TRBV3-2,NA,TRBJ2-7,CASSQDVVGRGLNEQYF,TGTGCCAGCAGCCAAGATGTAGTGGGCAGGGGTCTAAACGAGCAGTACTTC
NA,TRBV19,NA,TRBJ1-4,CASHRGEKLFF,TGTGCCAGCCACCGGGGGGAAAAACTGTTTTTT
NA,TRBV25-1,NA,TRBJ1-1,CASSDSNEAFF,TGTGCCAGCAGTGACAGTAATGAAGCTTTCTTT
NA,TRBV19,TRBD1,TRBJ1-2,CASSIDHRTGEDYGYTF,TGTGCCAGTAGTATAGATCATCGGACAGGGGAAGACTATGGCTACACCTTC
NA,TRBV20-1,NA,TRBJ1-5,CSASWGLSNQPQHF,TGCAGTGCTAGTTGGGGACTTAGCAATCAGCCCCAGCATTTT
NA,TRBV19,NA,TRBJ2-7,CASRDRLRGYEQYF,TGTGCCAGTAGAGACAGGTTAAGAGGATACGAGCAGTACTTC
few,TRBV5-1,TRBD2,TRBJ2-7,CASSLGLAGLNEQYF,TGCGCCAGCAGCTTGGGGCTAGCGGGGCTTAACGAGCAGTACTTC
NA,TRBV11-1,NA,TRBJ2-1,CASRRDSYNEQFF,TGTGCCAGCAGACGCGACAGTTACAATGAGCAGTTCTTC
NA,TRBV7-2,TRBD1,TRBJ2-1,CASSPATGGHEQFF,TGTGCCAGCAGCCCGGCGACAGGGGGCCATGAGCAGTTCTTC
NA,TRBV5-1,NA,TRBJ2-7,CASSLESGNYEQYF,TGCGCCAGCAGCTTGGAGTCAGGCAACTACGAGCAGTACTTC
NA,TRBV5-1,NA,TRBJ1-5,CASSLDPGNSNQPQHF,TGCGCCAGCAGCTTGGATCCAGGGAACAGCAATCAGCCCCAGCATTTT
NA,TRBV7-2,TRBD1,TRBJ2-7,CASSLAAGGDSPQEKKRYEQYF,TGTGCCAGCAGCTTAGCTGCAGGGGGCGATTCACCACAGGAAAAAAAAAGGTACGAGCAGTACTTC
NA,TRBV5-3,NA,TRBJ1-4,CARSRRGNPTNEKLFF,TGTGCCAGAAGCCGCCGGGGGAATCCCACTAATGAAAAACTGTTTTTT
NA,TRBV6-5,TRBD2,TRBJ2-7,CASSLTGGLAYEQYF,TGTGCCAGCAGTTTGACGGGGGGACTAGCCTACGAGCAGTACTTC
once,TRBV11-2,NA,TRBJ1-4,CASSTNLGGEEKLFF,TGTGCCAGCAGCACGAACTTAGGGGGAGAGGAAAAACTGTTTTTT
NA,TRBV29-1,TRBD1,TRBJ2-3,CSVGDRVIPDTQYF,TGCAGCGTTGGGGACAGGGTTATACCAGATACGCAGTATTTT
NA,TRBV7-2,NA,TRBJ1-3,CASSLVGELSGNTIYF,TGTGCCAGCAGCTTAGTAGGAGAACTCTCTGGAAACACCATATATTTT
few,TRBV9,NA,TRBJ1-2,CASSVGEGSYGYTF,TGTGCCAGCAGCGTAGGGGAGGGGTCCTATGGCTACACCTTC
NA,TRBV28,TRBD2,TRBJ2-7,CASSFPGGGTNSNEQYF,TGTGCCAGCAGTTTCCCCGGTGGGGGGACTAACTCGAACGAGCAGTACTTC
NA,TRBV6-5,NA,TRBJ2-1,CASSEGLYNEQFF,TGTGCCAGCAGCGAGGGCCTATACAATGAGCAGTTCTTC
many,TRBV5-1,NA,TRBJ1-3,CASSKLADGVGNTIYF,TGCGCCAGCAGCAAACTAGCGGACGGAGTCGGAAACACCATATATTTT
NA,TRBV2,TRBD1,TRBJ2-7,CASRELGQGWYEQYF,TGTGCCAGCAGGGAATTAGGACAGGGGTGGTACGAGCAGTACTTC
NA,TRBV5-8,TRBD1,TRBJ1-3,CASSLHRGFSGNTIYF,TGTGCCAGCAGCTTGCACAGGGGGTTCTCTGGAAACACCATATATTTT
NA,TRBV5-1,NA,TRBJ1-4,CASRGSQLTFNEKLFF,TGCGCCAGCAGGGGTAGCCAGCTAACCTTCAATGAAAAACTGTTTTTT
NA,TRBV19,TRBD1,TRBJ1-1,CASSSSTGEMNTEAFF,TGTGCCAGTAGTTCGTCGACAGGGGAGATGAACACTGAAGCTTTCTTT
once,TRBV12-3/TRBV12-4,NA,TRBJ1-1,CASSQQRNTEAFF,TGTGCCAGCAGTCAACAAAGGAACACTGAAGCTTTCTTT
NA,TRBV29-1,NA,TRBJ2-7,CSVVGLRKEQYF,TGCAGCGTTGTGGGCCTTAGAAAGGAGCAGTACTTC
once,TRBV2,TRBD1,TRBJ1-1,CARLSTGGGTEAFF,TGTGCCAGATTATCGACAGGGGGCGGGACTGAAGCTTTCTTT
NA,TRBV7-3,NA,TRBJ2-1,CASSFSGRNNEQFF,TGTGCCAGCAGCTTTTCTGGGAGGAACAATGAGCAGTTCTTC
many,TRBV7-6,TRBD2,TRBJ2-3,CASSLARGGRRTDTQYF,TGTGCCAGCAGCTTAGCGCGGGGCGGGAGAAGAACAGATACGCAGTATTTT
NA,TRBV7-2,NA,TRBJ1-4,CASSLDTAGEKLFF,TGTGCCAGCAGCTTAGACACGGCCGGGGAAAAACTGTTTTTT
NA,TRBV14,NA,TRBJ1-1,CASSQSRGTEAFF,TGTGCCAGCAGCCAATCCCGCGGCACTGAAGCTTTCTTT
once,TRBV27,TRBD2,TRBJ2-1,CASSSGQTSGIYNEQFF,TGTGCCAGCAGTAGCGGACAGACTAGCGGGATCTACAATGAGCAGTTCTTC
once,TRBV7-9,NA,TRBJ2-7,CASGQGGYEQYF,TGTGCCAGCGGCCAGGGCGGCTACGAGCAGTACTTC
NA,TRBV4-3,NA,TRBJ1-3,CASSQAVYGTGNTIYF,TGCGCCAGCAGCCAAGCCGTGTACGGGACTGGAAACACCATATATTTT
NA,TRBV11-2,NA,TRBJ1-4,CASSLGPGSNEKLFF,TGTGCCAGCAGCTTAGGGCCAGGCTCAAATGAAAAACTGTTTTTT
NA,TRBV19,TRBD1,TRBJ2-1,CASAGGLVREQFF,TGTGCCAGTGCAGGGGGCCTAGTCCGCGAGCAGTTCTTC
NA,TRBV28,NA,TRBJ1-6,CASSPGTPKNSPLHF,TGTGCCAGCAGCCCCGGGACACCAAAGAATTCACCCCTCCACTTT
NA,TRBV2,NA,TRBJ2-3,CASSEWRITDTQYF,TGTGCCAGCAGTGAATGGCGGATCACAGATACGCAGTATTTT
NA,TRBV5-4,TRBD2,TRBJ2-1,CASSLVASGRNEQFF,TGTGCCAGCAGCTTGGTGGCTAGCGGGAGGAATGAGCAGTTCTTC